The rows below give T cell receptor beta chains drawn from one sample of a study of CD8 T cells in Susac syndrome. TCRdb recomputed calls from the immunoSEQ multiplex PCR reads with MiXCR, one row per CDR3 protein. The table lists some 100,000 distinct CDR3 sequences, around 95% of them singletons. Specimen: CD4+ T cells from PBMCs. Receptor source: a human donor in good health. Each CDR3 is given with its conserved first and last residue. A D gene is named only where the DNA matches it firmly. Not every row has a clone size; where given, it reads once, few, many or a size class.

D gene	V gene	clone size	J gene	CDR3 DNA	CDR3 protein
TRBD1	TRBV7-9	once	TRBJ2-3	TGTGCCAGCAGCTCAGGACAGGGGGCATATACGCAGTATTTT	CASSSGQGAYTQYF
-	TRBV7-2	-	TRBJ2-7	TGTGCCAGCAGCGACCAGGGTAGGCGGGACGAGCAGTACTTC	CASSDQGRRDEQYF
TRBD1	TRBV28	-	TRBJ2-7	TGTGCCAGCAGTCCCCGGACAGGGTCTGGAACCTTC	CASSPRTGSGTF
-	TRBV5-4	-	TRBJ2-7	TGTGCCAGCAGCGGGGGGGCGGGGAGCTCCTACGAGCAGTACTTC	CASSGGAGSSYEQYF
TRBD2	TRBV20-1	-	TRBJ2-1	TGCAGCCTTAGTATGGGCCCGGGGGGGTGGAATGAGCAGTTCTTC	CSLSMGPGGWNEQFF
-	TRBV12-3/TRBV12-4	-	TRBJ2-2	TGTGCCAGCAGTTTTCTAGCTGGGTCAAATGGCGGGGAGCTGTTTTTT	CASSFLAGSNGGELFF
-	TRBV15	once	TRBJ1-6	TGTGCCACCAGCAGGCCACGGACAGCTTTTAATTCACCCCTCCACTTT	CATSRPRTAFNSPLHF
-	TRBV5-4	-	TRBJ2-4	TGTGCCAGCAGCTCAGGGGGGCAAAACATTCAGTACTTC	CASSSGGQNIQYF
-	TRBV18	-	TRBJ1-1	TGTGCCAGCTCACCAGGGCAGAGAACTGAAGCTTTCTTT	CASSPGQRTEAFF
TRBD2	TRBV3-1	-	TRBJ2-3	TGTGCCAGCAGCCATATACGGGGGGGCACAGATACGCAGTATTTT	CASSHIRGGTDTQYF
-	TRBV29-1	-	TRBJ2-1	TGCAGCGGCCGGGTGGGGGCGGGCAATGAGCAGTTCTTC	CSGRVGAGNEQFF
-	TRBV9	-	TRBJ1-4	TGTGCCAGCAGCCCAACAGGGAATCCGAATGAAAAACTGTTTTTT	CASSPTGNPNEKLFF
TRBD2	TRBV29-1	-	TRBJ2-1	TGCAGCGTTGAAGGGACTAGCGGGTACAATGAGCAGTTCTTC	CSVEGTSGYNEQFF
-	TRBV3-1	few	TRBJ2-7	TGTGCCAGCAGCCAAGTTTCCCACGAGCAGTACTTC	CASSQVSHEQYF
-	TRBV5-1	-	TRBJ2-3	TGCGCCAGCAGGGAGCAGGCTACTACAGATACGCAGTATTTT	CASREQATTDTQYF
-	TRBV12-3/TRBV12-4	-	TRBJ1-2	TGTGCCAGCAGTTTAGGGCGGGGAACCTATGGCTACACCTTC	CASSLGRGTYGYTF
TRBD1	TRBV5-1	-	TRBJ2-7	TGCGCCAGCAGCCCTCAGGGACAGGGGGCCGTCGAGCAGTACTTC	CASSPQGQGAVEQYF
-	TRBV20-1	-	TRBJ1-5	TGCAGTGCTAGGGGGGGAGGTGGCAATCAGCCCCAGCATTTT	CSARGGGGNQPQHF
TRBD1	TRBV7-2	-	TRBJ2-7	TGTGCCAGCAGCTCCACAGGGGGTTCCTACGAGCAGTACTTC	CASSSTGGSYEQYF
-	TRBV6-2/TRBV6-3	-	TRBJ2-7	TGTGCCAGCAGTCTACAGGGTTACCACGAGCAGTACTTC	CASSLQGYHEQYF
-	TRBV4-1	-	TRBJ2-4	TGCGCCAGCAGCCAAGGGGGGAAAGGCAAAAACATTCAGTACTTC	CASSQGGKGKNIQYF
-	TRBV7-9	-	TRBJ2-1	TGTGCCAGCAGCCCGGGATTGCAGGGTGAGCAGTTCTTC	CASSPGLQGEQFF
-	TRBV5-1	-	TRBJ1-6	TGCGCCAGCAGCTTGGCTCGACGGGATAATTCACCCCTCCACTTT	CASSLARRDNSPLHF
TRBD1	TRBV6-2/TRBV6-3	-	TRBJ2-3	TGTGCCAGCAGTACAGGGACAGACTGGAATGGAGATACGCAGTATTTT	CASSTGTDWNGDTQYF
-	TRBV15	-	TRBJ2-1	TGTGCCACCAGCAGAGTTCTTCTGGGCAATGAGCAGTTCTTC	CATSRVLLGNEQFF
-	TRBV29-1	-	TRBJ2-3	TGCAGCGTTACCTGGGGGAGGCCCTCAGTGGGGGATACGCAGTATTTT	CSVTWGRPSVGDTQYF
-	TRBV19	-	TRBJ1-6	TGTGCCAGTAGTATACGTTCGGTTGGCAGGGCAGGATCACCCCTCCACTTT	CASSIRSVGRAGSPLHF
-	TRBV30	-	TRBJ1-2	TGTGCCTGGAGGACAGCCAAGTATGGCTACACCTTC	CAWRTAKYGYTF
TRBD2	TRBV5-6	once	TRBJ2-5	TGTGCCAGCAGTCTTCTCCGGGGGGAAGAGACCCAGTACTTC	CASSLLRGEETQYF
-	TRBV7-3	-	TRBJ2-2	TGTGCCAGCAGCTTATCGGGCAACCGACGGACCGGGGAGCTGTTTTTT	CASSLSGNRRTGELFF
TRBD1	TRBV28	-	TRBJ1-5	TGTGCCAGCAGTAGACAGGGGAGTAGCAATCAGCCCCAGCATTTT	CASSRQGSSNQPQHF
TRBD1	TRBV20-1	-	TRBJ1-6	TGCAGTGCTAGAGAGTCTGGGACAGGGTACTCACCCCTCCACTTT	CSARESGTGYSPLHF
-	TRBV10-3	-	TRBJ2-4	TGTGCCATCAGTGAGTTTACCTTC	CAISEFTF
-	TRBV3-1	-	TRBJ2-4	TGTGCCAGCAGCCAGGGCAAGGGATGGAACATTCAGTACTTC	CASSQGKGWNIQYF
TRBD1	TRBV6-2/TRBV6-3	-	TRBJ2-7	TGTGCCAGCAGCCGCCCCGGGACAGGGGAATTCAAGCAGTACTTC	CASSRPGTGEFKQYF
TRBD1	TRBV2	-	TRBJ2-2	TGTGCCAGCAGTAGGACAGGGAACACCGGGGAGCTGTTTTTT	CASSRTGNTGELFF
-	TRBV7-2	few	TRBJ2-6	TGTGCCAGCAGCCTGACCTCTGGGGCCAACGTCCTGACTTTC	CASSLTSGANVLTF
-	TRBV6-6	-	TRBJ2-7	TGTGCCAGCAAAGGACCCGTGGACAAATTCTACGAGCAGTACTTC	CASKGPVDKFYEQYF
-	TRBV5-1	-	TRBJ2-5	TGCGCCAGCAGCACCAGGGGAGGGGAAGAGACCCAGTACTTC	CASSTRGGEETQYF
-	TRBV9	-	TRBJ2-7	TGTGCCAGCAGCGCACGGACGGGTACCTACGAGCAGTACTTC	CASSARTGTYEQYF